The T cell receptor beta chain under discussion was sequenced for a study of blood T cell repertoires in COVID-19. On the study more broadly: COVID-19 samples, acute and convalescent, were from the United States, Italy and Spain.

Germline-derived CDR1 and CDR2 are MNHEY and SVGEGT. The CDR3 sequence is 15 residues long. V lost 4 bases and J 1 base, leaving 13 bases between the germline ends. As handled by the study authors: Estimated nucleated cell counts came from reference gene primer amplification. Assay: immunoSEQ multiplex PCR; the TCRdb copy retains only in-frame clones and omits some. V, J and clone size reflect that table, while D and trimming were determined from the DNA. The sample shows fewer than 150,000 clones, 60% to 85% of them seen only once. The TCR sequence derives from an elderly man with acute or convalescent COVID-19. The sequenced sample was peripheral blood. The V call is TRBV6-2 or TRBV6-3, the J call TRBJ1-1; the D is unclear. The CDR3 nucleotides read TGTGCCAGCAGTTCCCTCGCATTGAGGAACACTGAAGCTTTCTTT. This translates into CASSSLALRNTEAFF.